This T cell receptor beta chain was recorded in a study of blood T cell repertoires in COVID-19. This CDR3 is 14 amino acids long. The V gene's germline CDR1 is GTSNPN and CDR2 SVGIG (reference sequence). V was trimmed by 2 bases and J by 2 bases, leaving 11 bases between them. TCRdb's copy holds only in-frame clones and misses some; the assay was immunoSEQ multiplex PCR. The data contain more than 150,000 clones, roughly 88% of them singletons. The rearrangement joins TRBV30 to TRBJ2-3; no definite D call. The sequence came from a woman older than 75 with acute or convalescent COVID-19. The material sequenced was peripheral blood. Here the CDR3 DNA reads TGTGCCTGGAGTTCTAGTCGCTTCACAGATACGCAGTATTTT. Translation: CAWSSSRFTDTQYF.